This T cell receptor beta chain was sequenced for a study of shared T cell receptors in the human thymus. This table comes from immunoSEQ multiplex PCR, and its TCRdb copy is limited to in-frame clones, with some not included. The sample carries some 720,000 clones, around nine tenths recorded once. Germline V lookup: CDR1 LNHNV, CDR2 YYDKDF (reference sequence). The CDR3 covers 14 residues. V gave up 5 bases and J gave up 2 bases; unmatched junction bases: 4. The same data also contributed to another study, on human thymus T cells. That work adds: Resections were taken during corrective heart surgery, and the thymus tissue came from these.

This receptor was obtained from a boy younger than two with a congenital heart defect. Sequenced sample: thymocytes. This rearrangement joins TRBV15 to TRBJ2-5, with 8 bases lining up with TRBD1. Here the CDR3 DNA reads TGTGCCACCAGCTCACGGGACAGGCAAGAGACCCAGTACTTC. Amino acids: CATSSRDRQETQYF.